This T cell receptor (beta chain) was captured by sequencing in a study of human T cells and chemical hapten exposure. Whole-study results and caveats: Patch test score tracked positively with PT1 expanded TCR counts. As the donors had alopecia, their immune response may differ from healthy people's.

The time point was: patch test 2, 6 weeks after DPC sensitization. Treatment indicated: therapeutic diphenylcyclopropenone sensitization with weekly scalp DPC. Alopecia patients, 18 to 70 years old and DPC-suitable, served as donors. Total RNA was isolated from whole blood that had not been fractionated. The sample holds a few counts of this clonotype. Its target is not known. TCRdb fed the RACE reads into MiXCR, producing one record per CDR3 protein. Of about 400,000 distinct CDR3 sequences in the sample, nearly 6.5% were seen once. The V gene lost 2 bases and the J gene lost 2 bases, with 5 bases spanning the gap. CDR3 length: 13 residues. CDR1 and CDR2 (germline): KGHSH, LQKENI.

The clonotype was recovered from a woman between 18 and 30 years old with alopecia areata. Some clones in this sample may be carry-over from other donors' samples. The V gene is TRBV18, the J gene TRBJ2-3, with D unclear. The input for sequencing was whole blood, taken in connection with sensitization to the hapten diphenylcyclopropenone (DPC). The DNA for the CDR3 is TGTGCCAGCTCACCAGATAACACAGATACGCAGTATTTT. Translation gives CASSPDNTDTQYF. Supplemented by reference TRBV18 and TRBJ2-3, the full variable domain reads NAGVMQNPRHLVRRRGQEARLRCSPMKGHSHVYWYRQLPEEGLKFMVYLQKENIIDESGMPKERFSAEFPKEGPSILRIQQVVRGDSAAYFCASSPDNTDTQYFGPGTRLTVL.